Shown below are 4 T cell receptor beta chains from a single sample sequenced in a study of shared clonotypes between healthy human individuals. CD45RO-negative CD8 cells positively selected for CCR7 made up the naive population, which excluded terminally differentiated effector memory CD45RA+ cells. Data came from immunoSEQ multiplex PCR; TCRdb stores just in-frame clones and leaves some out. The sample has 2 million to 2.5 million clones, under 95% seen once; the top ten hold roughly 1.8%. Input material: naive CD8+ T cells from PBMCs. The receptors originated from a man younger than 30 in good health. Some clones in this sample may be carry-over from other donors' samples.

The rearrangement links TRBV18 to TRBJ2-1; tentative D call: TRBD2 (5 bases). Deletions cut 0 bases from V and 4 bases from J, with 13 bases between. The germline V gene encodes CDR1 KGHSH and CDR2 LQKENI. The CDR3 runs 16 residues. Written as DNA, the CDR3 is TGTGCCAGCTCACCACCAAGCGGAGTGGGGTACAATGAGCAGTTCTTC. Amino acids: CASSPPSGVGYNEQFF.

DNA for the CDR3: TGTGCCAGCTCTGGGCCCAGTTTCTACGAGCAGTACTTC. Translated: CASSGPSFYEQYF. The chain couples TRBV27 to TRBJ2-7; D is ambiguous. This CDR3 spans 13 amino acids. Germline V gives CDR1 MNHEY, CDR2 SMNVEV (reference sequence). Trimming took 8 bases from V and 3 from J, leaving 14 bases between them.

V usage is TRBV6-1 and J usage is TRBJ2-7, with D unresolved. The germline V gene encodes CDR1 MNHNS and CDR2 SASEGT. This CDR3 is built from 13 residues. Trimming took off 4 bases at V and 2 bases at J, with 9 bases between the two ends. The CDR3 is CASSVRITYEQYF. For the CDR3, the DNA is TGTGCCAGCAGTGTCAGGATAACCTACGAGCAGTACTTC.

This CDR3 reads CASSQDHGGVNQPQHF. Written as DNA, the CDR3 is TGCGCCAGCAGCCAAGATCACGGGGGAGTCAATCAGCCCCAGCATTTT. The rearrangement links TRBV4-1 to TRBJ1-5; D perhaps matches TRBD1 (5 bases). The CDR3 covers 16 residues. V was trimmed by 0 bases and J by 3 bases, leaving 12 bases between them. The germline CDR1 and CDR2 sequences are MGHRA and YSYEKL.